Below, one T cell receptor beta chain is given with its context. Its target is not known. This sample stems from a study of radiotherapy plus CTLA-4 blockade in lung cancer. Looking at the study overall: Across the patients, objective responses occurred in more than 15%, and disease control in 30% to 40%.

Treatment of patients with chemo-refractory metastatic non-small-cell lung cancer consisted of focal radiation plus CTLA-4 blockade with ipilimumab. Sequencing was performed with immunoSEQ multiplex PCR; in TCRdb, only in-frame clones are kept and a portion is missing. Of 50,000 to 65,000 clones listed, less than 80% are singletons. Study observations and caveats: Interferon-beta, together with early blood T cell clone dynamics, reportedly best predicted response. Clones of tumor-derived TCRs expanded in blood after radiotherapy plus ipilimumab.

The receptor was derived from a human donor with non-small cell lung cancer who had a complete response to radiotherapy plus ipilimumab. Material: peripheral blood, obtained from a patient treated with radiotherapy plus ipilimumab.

Here the CDR3 reads CSVEDLWDRVGDTEAFF. In DNA, the CDR3 is TGCAGCGTTGAAGATCTTTGGGACAGGGTTGGGGACACTGAAGCTTTCTTT. The gene calls are TRBV29-1 and TRBJ1-1; 9 nucleotides match TRBD1. Germline assignment: CDR1 SQVTM and CDR2 ANQGSEA. This CDR3 has 17 amino acids. The junction had 11 bases not matched to a gene; V was cut back by 0 bases and J by 3 bases.